These T cell receptor beta chains were read from a single sample in a study of regulatory T cells in long-lasting Graves disease. TCRdb re-derived calls from the multiplex PCR reads in MiXCR, one entry per CDR3 protein. Here the sample spans fewer than 650,000 distinct CDR3 sequences, 16% being singletons. This same sample was also part of a study on T cells in Graves' hyperthyroidism and ophthalmopathy.

The input for sequencing was peripheral blood mononuclear cells (PBMCs), taken at new diagnosis, from a patient treated with antithyroid drugs. The receptors here all came from a young woman with Graves disease. CDR3s include the opening cysteine and the closing phenylalanine or tryptophan. Fields, in order: J gene, D gene, clone size, V gene, CDR3 DNA, CDR3 protein. The D gene is left open where the match is weak. For some rows the clone size is stated as once, few or many, or as a class when expanded; others skip it.

>TRBJ2-7|-|-|TRBV6-2/TRBV6-3
TGTGCCAGCAGTTACTGGACATCGGGGAGCTACGAGCAGTACTTC
CASSYWTSGSYEQYF
>TRBJ2-7|TRBD2|many|TRBV5-1
TGCGCCAGCAGCTTGGAGACTAGCCGACACTACGAGCAGTACTTC
CASSLETSRHYEQYF
>TRBJ2-7|-|few|TRBV28
TGTGCCAGTAAAACAGGGTCCTACGAGCAGTACTTC
CASKTGSYEQYF
>TRBJ2-1|TRBD2|-|TRBV6-2/TRBV6-3
TGTGCCAGCAGTTACAGAGCGGGAGCCTCCTACAATGAGCAGTTCTTC
CASSYRAGASYNEQFF
>TRBJ1-6|-|many|TRBV29-1
TGCAGCGTTGGTGGTCCGAAGGGTTCACCCCTCCACTTT
CSVGGPKGSPLHF
>TRBJ1-6|-|-|TRBV12-3/TRBV12-4
TGTGCCAGCAGCCCAGAGTACCGCTCACCCCTCCACTTT
CASSPEYRSPLHF
>TRBJ2-5|-|-|TRBV2
TGTGCCAGCAGGGAGACGGTCCAAGAGACCCAGTACTTC
CASRETVQETQYF
>TRBJ2-7|-|-|TRBV20-1
TGCAGTGCATCCCCTGGGTACGAGCAGTACTTC
CSASPGYEQYF
>TRBJ2-1|-|-|TRBV28
TGTGCCAGCACGATCAACAATGAGCAGTTCTTC
CASTINNEQFF
>TRBJ2-7|TRBD1|few|TRBV6-1
TGTGCCAGCAGCCTGGAAGGGGGGACAGGTGCCTACGAGCAGTACTTC
CASSLEGGTGAYEQYF
>TRBJ2-2|-|many|TRBV6-9
TGTGCCAGCAGTTACGGGAGCGGATTTAGCGGGGAGCTGTTTTTT
CASSYGSGFSGELFF
>TRBJ1-2|-|many|TRBV10-3
TGTGCCATCAGTATCGACAGGGGCTACACCTTC
CAISIDRGYTF
>TRBJ2-7|TRBD1|-|TRBV3-1
TGTGCCAGCAGCCTTGGGGACAGTTCGTACTTC
CASSLGDSSYF
>TRBJ2-2|-|-|TRBV18
TGTGCCAGCTCACCAAAAGGGGGACACGCGAACACCGGGGAGCTGTTTTTT
CASSPKGGHANTGELFF
>TRBJ1-5|-|-|TRBV19
TGTGCCAGTGACGAAACCGGGGGAAATCAGCCCCAGCATTTT
CASDETGGNQPQHF
>TRBJ2-7|-|many|TRBV2
TGTGCCAGCAGTGGGGGGAGGCAAGACTTC
CASSGGRQDF
>TRBJ2-1|-|-|TRBV2
TGTGCCAGCACGGGACTCTACAATGAGCAGTTCTTC
CASTGLYNEQFF
>TRBJ1-3|-|many|TRBV28
TGTGCCAGCAGTTTTCAAAGACAAGGAAACACCATATATTTT
CASSFQRQGNTIYF
>TRBJ1-4|-|-|TRBV7-9
TGTGCCAGCAGCTTAGAGGGGTTTAGGGAAAAACTGTTTTTT
CASSLEGFREKLFF
>TRBJ2-3|-|few|TRBV28
TGTGCCAGCGACATCTCTTCCAGGGAGTTTAGCACAGATACGCAGTATTTT
CASDISSREFSTDTQYF
>TRBJ2-2|-|few|TRBV11-3
TGTGCCAGCTCCAGGGCGACAACGAACACCGGGGAGCTGTTTTTT
CASSRATTNTGELFF
>TRBJ1-1|-|many|TRBV28
TGTGCCAGCAGTTTAGTCGGTGGGACCCTAGCTGGAGCTTTCTTT
CASSLVGGTLAGAFF
>TRBJ1-5|-|few|TRBV20-1
TGCAGTGCTAGAGTTCCGGGGTCCCATCAGCCCCAGCATTTT
CSARVPGSHQPQHF
>TRBJ1-2|-|-|TRBV6-1
TGTGCCAGCAGTGGGTGGTTCACCTTC
CASSGWFTF
>TRBJ1-3|-|-|TRBV19
TGTGCCAGTATCAAGGGCAATGCTGGAAACACCATATATTTT
CASIKGNAGNTIYF
>TRBJ1-1|-|-|TRBV25-1
TGTGCCAGCAGTGGGGGTTCAGGGGAGAACACTGAAGCTTTCTTT
CASSGGSGENTEAFF
>TRBJ2-7|-|many|TRBV7-2
TGTGCCAGCAGCTGGTCTCCTAAAGCTTACGAGCAGTACTTC
CASSWSPKAYEQYF
>TRBJ2-5|-|many|TRBV20-1
TGCAGTGCTAAGGACGGGCCCGGGGAGACCCAGTACTTC
CSAKDGPGETQYF
>TRBJ2-1|TRBD2|many|TRBV28
TGTGCCACCGCAAGCGGGACCAATGAGCAGTTCTTC
CATASGTNEQFF
>TRBJ2-1|TRBD2|many|TRBV6-5
TGTGCCAGCAGTTCCAACATAAAGCGGGAGGTGTACAATGAGCAGTTCTTC
CASSSNIKREVYNEQFF
>TRBJ2-3|TRBD2|many|TRBV7-2
TGTGCCAGCAGCTTAAGACTAGCGGGAGTGGGAGATACGCAGTATTTT
CASSLRLAGVGDTQYF
>TRBJ1-5|TRBD1|few|TRBV9
TGTGCCAGCAGCGTAGACGACAGGGGCTATCAGCCCCAGCATTTT
CASSVDDRGYQPQHF
>TRBJ2-1|TRBD2|few|TRBV24-1
TGTGCCACCAGTGGTCTCGCAGGGACTAGCGGATACAATGAGCAGTTCTTC
CATSGLAGTSGYNEQFF
>TRBJ2-2|TRBD2|many|TRBV7-2
TGTGCCAGCAGCTTAGAATGGAGCGGGACCCCCGGGGAGCTGTTTTTT
CASSLEWSGTPGELFF
>TRBJ1-5|-|many|TRBV2
TGTGCCAGCAGTAAGGGGGGGGCAAGCAATCAGCCCCAGCATTTT
CASSKGGASNQPQHF
>TRBJ2-7|TRBD2|many|TRBV12-3/TRBV12-4
TGTGCCAGCAGGCCGGGACTAGAGGGCTACGAGCAGTACTTC
CASRPGLEGYEQYF
>TRBJ2-5|-|-|TRBV18
TGTGCCAGCTCACCACAGGCAGGGTCAGAGACCCAGTACTTC
CASSPQAGSETQYF
>TRBJ2-7|-|-|TRBV4-2
TGTGCCAGCAGCCAAACCGGGACAATCTCCTACGAGCAGTACTTC
CASSQTGTISYEQYF
>TRBJ1-1|TRBD1|many|TRBV28
TGTGCCAGCAGCGCCACGGGACAGGGTCGCACTGAAGCTTTCTTT
CASSATGQGRTEAFF
>TRBJ1-1|TRBD1|many|TRBV29-1
TGCAGCGTTGAGCGTCAGGGGGGGACTGAAGCTTTCTTT
CSVERQGGTEAFF
>TRBJ1-1|-|few|TRBV15
TGTGCCACCAGCAGAGCCGAGGCGGGGAACACTGAAGCTTTCTTT
CATSRAEAGNTEAFF
>TRBJ2-2|-|few|TRBV28
TGTGCCCACGGCGGAGGACAGTACACCGGGGAGCTGTTTTTT
CAHGGGQYTGELFF
>TRBJ2-5|TRBD1|few|TRBV5-5
TGTGCCAGCAGCTTTTCGACAGGGTGGGCAGAGACCCAGTACTTC
CASSFSTGWAETQYF
>TRBJ2-1|TRBD2|few|TRBV5-5
TGTGCCAGCAGCTTAGGCCTTGAGATAGCGGGAGGGCCGAGTGATGAGCAGTTCTTC
CASSLGLEIAGGPSDEQFF
>TRBJ2-3|TRBD2|many|TRBV20-1
TGCAGTGTCAAAGAAGGCGCGGGAGGGCCGTTTGCGCGAGATACGCAGTATTTT
CSVKEGAGGPFARDTQYF
>TRBJ1-4|-|-|TRBV7-9
TGTGCCAGCAGCTCGACCGGGAGATTGAATGAAAAACTGTTTTTT
CASSSTGRLNEKLFF
>TRBJ2-2|TRBD2|-|TRBV11-3
TGTGCCAGCAGCTTCTTAGCGGGAGGGCCGGGGGGCACCGGGGAGCTGTTTTTT
CASSFLAGGPGGTGELFF
>TRBJ1-4|-|-|TRBV6-5
TGTGCCAGCAGTTACCGGGGGTTAACTGAAAAACTGTTTTTT
CASSYRGLTEKLFF
>TRBJ2-1|-|many|TRBV6-1
TGTGCCAGCAGTAGGGCCGGATCTCTCAATGAGCAGTTCTTC
CASSRAGSLNEQFF
>TRBJ1-4|-|-|TRBV3-1
TGTGCCAGCAGCCGGCGAACAGGTTCTAATGAAAAACTGTTTTTT
CASSRRTGSNEKLFF
>TRBJ2-3|-|many|TRBV27
TGTGCCAGCAGTTTCCGGGAAGTCACAGATACGCAGTATTTT
CASSFREVTDTQYF